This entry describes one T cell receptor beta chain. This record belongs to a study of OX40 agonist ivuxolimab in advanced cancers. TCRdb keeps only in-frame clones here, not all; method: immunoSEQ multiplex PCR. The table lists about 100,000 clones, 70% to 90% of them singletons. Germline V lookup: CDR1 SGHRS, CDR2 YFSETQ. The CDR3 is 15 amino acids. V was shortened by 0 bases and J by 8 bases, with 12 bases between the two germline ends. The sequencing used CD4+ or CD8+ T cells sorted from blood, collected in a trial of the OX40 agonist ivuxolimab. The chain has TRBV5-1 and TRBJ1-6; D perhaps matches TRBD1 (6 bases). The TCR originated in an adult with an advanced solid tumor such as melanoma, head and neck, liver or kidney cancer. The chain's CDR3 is CASSLDGGRDSPLHF. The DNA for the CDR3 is TGCGCCAGCAGCTTGGACGGGGGCAGGGATTCACCCCTCCACTTT.